This TCR beta chain was observed in a study of human T cells and chemical hapten exposure. The CDR3 has 14 amino acids. CDR1 and CDR2 from the germline V gene are SNHLY and FYNNEI. The V end lost 8 bases, the J end lost 2 bases, and 13 bases lay between the germline ends. Whole-study results and caveats: The donor cohort had alopecia, so its immune response may not match that of healthy people. Patch test score was positively correlated with the counts of TCRs that had expanded at PT1.

Time point denoted: patch test 2, 6 weeks after DPC sensitization. Specified treatment: therapeutic diphenylcyclopropenone sensitization with weekly scalp DPC. Comments on this clonotype: Antigen unknown.

Using its own MiXCR run on the RACE reads, TCRdb lists one record per CDR3 protein. This repertoire shows roughly 100,000 distinct CDR3 sequences, about 9.3% found once; its top ten account for 2% to 2.5%. The receptor comes from a woman aged 40 to 50 with alopecia areata. Some clones in this sample may be carry-over from other donors' samples. The chain has TRBV2 and TRBJ1-5, with D maybe TRBD1 (5 bases). This specimen consisted of whole blood, obtained in connection with sensitization to the hapten diphenylcyclopropenone (DPC). In DNA form, the CDR3 reads TGTGCCAGCGGATACGGGGACGGCAATCAGCCCCAGCATTTT. It is translated as CASGYGDGNQPQHF.